Listed below are T cell receptor beta chains from one sample, sequenced in a study of T cell repertoires in cytomegalovirus infection. No antigen is known for these receptors. TCRdb called the reads again in MiXCR, with one record for every CDR3 protein. The profile shows 750,000 to 950,000 distinct CDR3 sequences, almost 30% of them singletons. Sequencing used cultured CD8+ T cells from PBMCs, obtained from culture after CMV antigen stimulation. The receptor set was obtained from a human donor in good health (CMV status not recorded). Some clones in this sample may be carry-over from other donors' samples. Both conserved end residues are part of each CDR3. D genes are given only for firm matches. Size is stated for part of the rows, as once, few or many counts, or as a class when the clone is expanded.

size	V	D	length	J	CDR3	DNA
few	TRBV7-9	NA	17	TRBJ1-1	CASSGRGRVGLNTEAFF	TGTGCCAGCAGCGGAAGGGGCAGGGTAGGGCTGAACACTGAAGCTTTCTTT
few	TRBV7-2	NA	15	TRBJ1-6	CASSFRGRLDSPLHF	TGTGCCAGCAGCTTCAGGGGTCGGCTGGATTCACCCCTCCACTTT
once	TRBV7-6	NA	16	TRBJ1-1	CASSSPRTDLNTEAFF	TGTGCCAGCAGCTCCCCAAGGACAGATTTGAACACTGAAGCTTTCTTT
NA	TRBV6-2/TRBV6-3	TRBD2	16	TRBJ2-1	CASSYSLASGDNEQFF	TGTGCCAGCAGTTACTCGTTGGCTAGCGGAGACAATGAGCAGTTCTTC
many	TRBV6-1	TRBD1	16	TRBJ1-5	CASRQPDRVWNQPQHF	TGTGCCAGCAGACAGCCGGACAGGGTATGGAATCAGCCCCAGCATTTT
NA	TRBV19	NA	15	TRBJ2-5	CASSITGEPQETQDF	TGTGCCAGTAGTATAACGGGGGAACCCCAAGAGACCCAGGACTTC
few	TRBV2	NA	13	TRBJ2-1	CASIGGRINEQFF	TGTGCCAGCATTGGGGGGCGCATTAATGAGCAGTTCTTC
NA	TRBV4-3	TRBD2	17	TRBJ2-5	CASSQKTAGGRPGTQYF	TGCGCCAGCAGCCAAAAGACGGCGGGGGGCCGTCCGGGGACCCAGTACTTC
few	TRBV7-3	TRBD1	16	TRBJ2-2	CASSLLGQGNTGELFF	TGTGCCAGCAGCTTATTAGGACAGGGGAACACCGGGGAGCTGTTTTTT
NA	TRBV7-2	NA	12	TRBJ1-1	CASSFIHTEAFF	TGTGCCAGCAGCTTCATCCACACTGAAGCTTTCTTT
NA	TRBV7-6	TRBD1	14	TRBJ2-5	CASRDQGAYETQYF	TGTGCCAGCAGAGACCAGGGGGCATACGAGACCCAGTACTTC
once	TRBV20-1	NA	13	TRBJ2-7	CSARDFQGHEQYF	TGCAGTGCTAGAGATTTTCAGGGGCACGAGCAGTACTTC
NA	TRBV6-5	NA	12	TRBJ2-7	CASTDYSYEQYF	TGTGCCAGCACAGACTACTCCTACGAGCAGTACTTC
NA	TRBV29-1	TRBD1	13	TRBJ2-7	CSIHRTGSNEQYF	TGCAGCATCCACCGGACAGGGAGCAATGAGCAGTACTTC
few	TRBV14	NA	13	TRBJ2-1	CASSGRLYNEQFF	TGTGCCAGCAGCGGGAGGCTATACAATGAGCAGTTCTTC
NA	TRBV6-5	NA	13	TRBJ1-2	CASSYRQNYGYTF	TGTGCCAGCAGTTATAGGCAAAACTATGGCTACACCTTC
NA	TRBV13	NA	14	TRBJ1-5	CASSIFGGNQPQHF	TGTGCCAGCAGCATTTTTGGGGGTAATCAGCCCCAGCATTTT
NA	TRBV5-1	TRBD1	15	TRBJ1-1	CASSFGTGANTEAFF	TGCGCCAGCAGCTTTGGGACAGGGGCTAACACTGAAGCTTTCTTT
many	TRBV7-2	TRBD1	15	TRBJ1-6	CASSHPGQGHSPLHF	TGTGCCAGCAGCCATCCCGGACAGGGGCATTCACCCCTCCACTTT
NA	TRBV4-1	NA	15	TRBJ1-5	CASSQDATVNQPQHF	TGCGCCAGCAGCCAAGATGCAACAGTCAATCAGCCCCAGCATTTT
many	TRBV7-8	TRBD2	17	TRBJ2-2	CASSLALSGGSTGELFF	TGTGCCAGCAGCTTAGCGCTTAGCGGGGGAAGCACCGGGGAGCTGTTTTTT
NA	TRBV5-1	NA	14	TRBJ1-4	CASSLYGVREKLFF	TGCGCCAGCAGCTTGTACGGGGTCAGGGAAAAACTGTTTTTT
few	TRBV20-1	NA	10	TRBJ2-3	CSATTDTQYF	TGCAGTGCTACCACAGATACGCAGTATTTT
NA	TRBV12-3/TRBV12-4	NA	15	TRBJ1-6	CASSLWGPWDSPLHF	TGTGCCAGCAGTTTGTGGGGGCCGTGGGATTCACCCCTCCACTTT
NA	TRBV7-6	NA	15	TRBJ2-2	CVSSSLGGDTGELFF	TGTGTCAGCAGCTCCCTGGGGGGAGACACCGGGGAGCTGTTTTTT
few	TRBV28	NA	11	TRBJ1-5	CASSLFTGQHF	TGTGCCAGCAGTTTATTCACGGGACAGCATTTT
NA	TRBV15	NA	15	TRBJ1-2	CATSRDGGTSYGYTF	TGTGCCACCAGCAGAGATGGGGGCACGAGCTATGGCTACACCTTC
few	TRBV7-7	TRBD1	19	TRBJ2-5	CASSVKPLRDRGEGETQYF	TGTGCTAGCAGCGTCAAACCTTTACGGGACAGGGGTGAGGGAGAGACCCAGTACTTC
NA	TRBV12-3/TRBV12-4	TRBD1	14	TRBJ1-4	CASSGGWGNEKLFF	TGTGCCAGCTCAGGGGGCTGGGGTAATGAAAAACTGTTTTTT
NA	TRBV7-8	NA	14	TRBJ1-2	CASSSKDRWVGYTF	TGTGCCAGCAGCTCGAAGGACAGATGGGTTGGCTACACCTTC
few	TRBV12-3/TRBV12-4	TRBD1	14	TRBJ1-1	CASSWTGASTEAFF	TGTGCCAGCAGTTGGACAGGGGCAAGTACTGAAGCTTTCTTT
NA	TRBV6-1	NA	13	TRBJ2-1	CASSEPGFYEQSF	TGTGCCAGCAGTGAACCGGGATTCTACGAGCAGTCCTTC
NA	TRBV9	NA	15	TRBJ1-1	CASSGPSGRNTEAFF	TGTGCCAGCAGCGGACCTTCAGGTCGGAACACTGAAGCTTTCTTT
few	TRBV7-9	NA	14	TRBJ1-5	CASSETGGDQPQHF	TGTGCCAGCAGCGAAACAGGCGGGGATCAGCCCCAGCATTTT
many	TRBV14	NA	12	TRBJ1-1	CASSYGTTEAFF	TGTGCCAGCAGTTATGGAACCACTGAAGCTTTCTTT
NA	TRBV12-3/TRBV12-4	NA	14	TRBJ1-2	CASSSTRTVYGYTF	TGTGCCAGCAGTTCAACAAGGACGGTTTATGGCTACACCTTC
few	TRBV7-9	TRBD1	14	TRBJ2-1	CASSSGTGHNEQFF	TGTGCCAGCAGCTCCGGGACAGGGCACAATGAGCAGTTCTTC
few	TRBV7-9	TRBD1	18	TRBJ1-2	CASSSMRTGTGGSDGYTF	TGTGCCAGCAGCTCTATGAGAACGGGGACAGGGGGTTCGGATGGCTACACCTTC
NA	TRBV18	TRBD1	18	TRBJ1-3	CASSPRLRTGNSGNTIYF	TGTGCCAGCTCACCACGTCTTAGGACAGGGAACTCTGGAAACACCATATATTTT
NA	TRBV5-6	NA	15	TRBJ2-3	CASSDAGQSTDTQYF	TGTGCCAGCAGCGACGCGGGACAGTCAACAGATACGCAGTATTTT
few	TRBV6-6	TRBD2	18	TRBJ2-3	CASSYYSVAGGSTDTQYF	TGTGCCAGCAGTTACTATTCCGTAGCGGGGGGGAGCACAGATACGCAGTATTTT
NA	TRBV15	TRBD2	15	TRBJ2-5	CATSRTSGYQETQYF	TGTGCCACCAGCAGGACTAGCGGCTACCAAGAGACCCAGTACTTC
NA	TRBV7-3	TRBD2	19	TRBJ2-5	CTSSPGTGTTSGGVETQYF	TGTACCAGCAGCCCCGGGACAGGAACGACTAGCGGGGGGGTGGAGACCCAGTACTTC
NA	TRBV12-3/TRBV12-4	NA	14	TRBJ1-3	CASSFRDSGNTIYF	TGTGCCAGCAGTTTCAGGGACTCTGGAAACACCATATATTTT
few	TRBV7-9	TRBD1	13	TRBJ2-7	CASGLGQGYEQYF	TGTGCCAGCGGCCTCGGACAGGGCTACGAGCAGTACTTC
NA	TRBV4-1	NA	17	TRBJ1-6	CASSQDSSGQYNSPLHF	TGCGCCAGCAGCCAAGATAGTAGCGGCCAGTATAATTCACCCCTCCACTTT
NA	TRBV12-3/TRBV12-4	NA	15	TRBJ1-1	CASTSTGRRDTEAFF	TGTGCCAGCACCAGCACAGGGAGAAGAGACACTGAAGCTTTCTTT
NA	TRBV20-1	NA	14	TRBJ2-1	CSAPGSTTYNEQFF	TGCAGTGCCCCGGGATCTACAACCTACAATGAGCAGTTCTTC
few	TRBV19	NA	13	TRBJ1-5	CASGGQINQPQHF	TGTGCCAGTGGGGGCCAGATCAATCAGCCCCAGCATTTT
NA	TRBV28	NA	13	TRBJ1-2	CASFSGGSYGYTF	TGTGCCAGCTTTTCGGGGGGGTCCTATGGCTACACCTTC
few	TRBV7-9	NA	15	TRBJ2-2	CASNTGDLSVGELFF	TGTGCCAGCAACACGGGGGACCTTTCGGTCGGGGAGCTGTTTTTT
NA	TRBV27	NA	16	TRBJ2-7	CASSPFREVGHYEQYF	TGTGCCAGCAGTCCGTTCAGGGAGGTGGGACACTACGAGCAGTACTTC
few	TRBV6-2/TRBV6-3	NA	12	TRBJ2-2	CASRLGGGELFF	TGTGCCAGCAGACTAGGCGGCGGGGAGCTGTTTTTT